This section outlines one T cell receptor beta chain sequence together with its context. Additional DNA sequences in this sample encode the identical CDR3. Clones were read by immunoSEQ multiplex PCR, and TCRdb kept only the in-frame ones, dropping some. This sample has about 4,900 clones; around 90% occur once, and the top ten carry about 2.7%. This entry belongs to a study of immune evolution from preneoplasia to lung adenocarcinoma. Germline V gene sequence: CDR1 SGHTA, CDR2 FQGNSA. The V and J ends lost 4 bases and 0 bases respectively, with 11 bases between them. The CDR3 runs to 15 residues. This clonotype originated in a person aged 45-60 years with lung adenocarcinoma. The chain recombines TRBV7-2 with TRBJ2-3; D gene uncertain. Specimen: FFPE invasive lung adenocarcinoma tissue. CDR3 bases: TGTGCCAGCAGCTCCGGACGGGTCAGCACAGATACGCAGTATTTT. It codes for CASSSGRVSTDTQYF.